This TCR beta chain was identified during a study of identical twins. Germline CDR1 is DFQATT and CDR2 is SNEGSKA (reference sequence). This CDR3 comprises 17 residues. After removal of 0 bases from V and 0 bases from J, the junction contained 9 bases not matched to a gene. TCRdb re-called the 5' RACE reads with MiXCR, one entry per CDR3 protein. The sample shows hundreds of thousands of distinct CDR3 sequences, 5.5% to 7.5% of them seen only once. The genes are TRBV20-1 and TRBJ2-7, with 9 bases that match TRBD1. The receptor's source is a man between 18 and 29 years old in good health. Material for sequencing was naive T cells sorted from blood. CDR3 nucleotide sequence: TGCAGTGCTAGAGAACCCGACAGGGGGGGAACCTCCTACGAGCAGTACTTC. It specifies CSAREPDRGGTSYEQYF.